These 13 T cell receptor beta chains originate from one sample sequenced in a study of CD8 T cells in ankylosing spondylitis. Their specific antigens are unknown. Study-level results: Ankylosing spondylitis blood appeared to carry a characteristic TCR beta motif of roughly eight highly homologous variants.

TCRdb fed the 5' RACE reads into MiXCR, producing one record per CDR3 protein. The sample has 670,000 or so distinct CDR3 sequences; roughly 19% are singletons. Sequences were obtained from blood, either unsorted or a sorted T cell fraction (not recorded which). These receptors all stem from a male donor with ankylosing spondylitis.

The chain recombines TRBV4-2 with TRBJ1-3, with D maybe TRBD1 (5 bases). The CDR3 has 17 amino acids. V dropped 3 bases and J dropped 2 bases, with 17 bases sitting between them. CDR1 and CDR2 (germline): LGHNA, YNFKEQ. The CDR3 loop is CASSHFALGTAGNTIYF. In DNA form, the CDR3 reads TGTGCCAGCAGCCATTTTGCCCTCGGGACGGCTGGAAACACCATATATTTT.

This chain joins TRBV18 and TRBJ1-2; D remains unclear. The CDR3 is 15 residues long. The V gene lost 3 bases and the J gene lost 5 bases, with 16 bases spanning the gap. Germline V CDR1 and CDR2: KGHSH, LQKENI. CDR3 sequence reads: CASSPNLQGNYGYTF. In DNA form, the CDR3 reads TGTGCCAGCTCACCGAATTTACAAGGGAATTATGGCTACACCTTC.

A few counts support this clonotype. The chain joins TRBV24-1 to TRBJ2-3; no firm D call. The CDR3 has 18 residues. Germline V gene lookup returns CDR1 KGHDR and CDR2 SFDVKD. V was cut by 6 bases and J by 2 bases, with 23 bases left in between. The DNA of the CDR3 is TGTGCCACCAGTCTTGGCTCCCATACAGCCCGCTACACAGATACGCAGTATTTT. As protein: CATSLGSHTARYTDTQYF.

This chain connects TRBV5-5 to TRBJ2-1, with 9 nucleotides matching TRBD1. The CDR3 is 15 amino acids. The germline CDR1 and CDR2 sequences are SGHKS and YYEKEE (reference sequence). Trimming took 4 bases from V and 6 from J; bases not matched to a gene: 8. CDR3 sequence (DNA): TGTGCCAGCAGCGCTGGACAGGGGCTTTTCAATGAGCAGTTCTTC. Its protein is CASSAGQGLFNEQFF.

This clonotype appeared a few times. The chain's CDR3 is CASSLAGGLAPYNEQFF. The CDR3 nucleotides read TGTGCCAGCAGCTTAGCGGGCGGACTAGCCCCCTACAATGAGCAGTTCTTC. V is TRBV7-2 and J is TRBJ2-1; 8 positions agree with TRBD2. V lost 0 bases, J lost 2 bases, and 6 bases stayed unmatched. The CDR3 loop spans 17 amino acids. Per germline, CDR1 SGHTA and CDR2 FQGNSA.

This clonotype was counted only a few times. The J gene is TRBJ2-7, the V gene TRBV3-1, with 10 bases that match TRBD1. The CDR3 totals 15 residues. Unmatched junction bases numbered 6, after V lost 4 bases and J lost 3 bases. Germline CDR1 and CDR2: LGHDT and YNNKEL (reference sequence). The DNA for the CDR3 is TGTGCCAGCAGCCGCCGGACAGGGGGTTTCTACGAGCAGTACTTC. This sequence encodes CASSRRTGGFYEQYF.

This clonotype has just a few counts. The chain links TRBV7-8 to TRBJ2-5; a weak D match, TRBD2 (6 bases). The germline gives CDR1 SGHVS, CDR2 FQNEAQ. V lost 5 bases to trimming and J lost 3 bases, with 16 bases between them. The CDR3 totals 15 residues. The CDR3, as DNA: TGTGCCAGCAGCACGGTACTTGGAGGGGAAGAGACCCAGTACTTC. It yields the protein CASSTVLGGEETQYF.

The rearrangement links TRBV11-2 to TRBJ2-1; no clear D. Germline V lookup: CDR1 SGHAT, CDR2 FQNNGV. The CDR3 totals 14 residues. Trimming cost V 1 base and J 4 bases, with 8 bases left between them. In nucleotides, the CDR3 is TGTGCCAGCAGCTTAGGTTCAAATTACAATGAGCAGTTCTTC. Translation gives CASSLGSNYNEQFF.

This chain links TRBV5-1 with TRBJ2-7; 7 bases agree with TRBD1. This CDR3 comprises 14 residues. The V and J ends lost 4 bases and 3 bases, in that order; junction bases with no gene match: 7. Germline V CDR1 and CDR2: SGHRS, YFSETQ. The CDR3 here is CASSPRGQRYEQYF. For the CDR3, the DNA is TGCGCCAGCAGCCCCCGGGGACAGCGCTACGAGCAGTACTTC.

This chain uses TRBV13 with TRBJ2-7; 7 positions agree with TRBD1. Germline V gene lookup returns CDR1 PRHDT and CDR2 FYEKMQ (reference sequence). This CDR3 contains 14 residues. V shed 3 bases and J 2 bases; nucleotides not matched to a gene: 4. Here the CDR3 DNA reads TGTGCCAGCAGCTTGACAGGGAGACCCTACGAGCAGTACTTC. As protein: CASSLTGRPYEQYF.

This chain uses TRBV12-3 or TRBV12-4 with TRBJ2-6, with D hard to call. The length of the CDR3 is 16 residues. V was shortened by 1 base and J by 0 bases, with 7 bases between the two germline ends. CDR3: CASSLGRSSGANVLTF. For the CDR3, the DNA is TGTGCCAGCAGTTTAGGCAGAAGCTCTGGGGCCAACGTCCTGACTTTC.

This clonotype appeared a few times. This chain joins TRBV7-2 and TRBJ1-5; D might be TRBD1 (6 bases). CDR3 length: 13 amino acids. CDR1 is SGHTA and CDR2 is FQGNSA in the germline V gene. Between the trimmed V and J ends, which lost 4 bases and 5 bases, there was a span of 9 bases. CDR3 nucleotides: TGTGCCAGCAGCTCCTACAGGGATCAGCCCCAGCATTTT. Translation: CASSSYRDQPQHF.

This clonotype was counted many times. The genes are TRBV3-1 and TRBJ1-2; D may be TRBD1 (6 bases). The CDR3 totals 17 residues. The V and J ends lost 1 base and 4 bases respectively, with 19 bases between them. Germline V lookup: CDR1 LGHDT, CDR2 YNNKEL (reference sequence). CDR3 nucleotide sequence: TGTGCCAGCAGCCAAGGAGGATGGACAGAATCTCCCTATGGCTACACCTTC. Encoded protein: CASSQGGWTESPYGYTF.